This TCR beta chain was captured by sequencing in a study of CD8 T cells in ankylosing spondylitis (dated by TCRdb to about 2017). Context from the whole study: The study set out to find disease-linked TCR variants by profiling T cell receptor beta repertoires in ankylosing spondylitis patients and healthy donors. Samples of peripheral blood were taken, and for ankylosing spondylitis patients, synovial fluid was collected as well. The full study cohort comprised 25 ankylosing spondylitis patients and roughly 100 healthy donors. Overall study results and their limits: The disease-linked clones were reported as significantly enriched in matched synovial fluid samples from ankylosing spondylitis patients. The disease-linked clones showed a CD8+ phenotype and occurred at relatively low frequencies in peripheral blood. Some of the motif variants had been reported before in the synovial fluid and blood of reactive arthritis patients, a finding that suggests common disease-initiation mechanisms. A TCR beta motif made up of several highly homologous amino acid variants appeared to be characteristic of blood from ankylosing spondylitis patients.

With regard to this clonotype: Its target antigen remains unknown. Qualities for individual bases were not recorded, and no much larger clone is one base off.

Measured from the cysteine to the phenylalanine, the CDR3 is 13 residues long. Of the read, only the CDR3 DNA is kept; its 39 bases are in frame from base 1. The trim is 3 bases for V and 6 bases for J, with a gap of 12 bases between the germline ends. Reading the germline V gene gives CDR1 SGHRS and CDR2 YFSETQ. Sequencing used an Illumina HiSeq 2500. Quantitative 5'-RACE with molecular barcodes was used to prepare TCR beta libraries. The original methods were these. Disease-linked TCR variants were identified with a new computational method built on a probabilistic model of VDJ rearrangement. Starting from the raw public reads, TCRdb applied fastp trimming at Q25, assembled clones with MiXCR and retained in-frame beta chains. Every distinct CDR3 protein forms one entry, paired with its most common genes and DNA. TCRdb assigned the V and J calls; the authors' analysis was not used. The sample includes 700,000 to 1,000,000 distinct CDR3 sequences, with 12% observed a single time. Together, the top ten hold roughly 0.51% of the sample.

Sequencing input: blood, either unsorted or a sorted T cell fraction (not recorded which). This TCR was sampled from a male donor with ankylosing spondylitis. Recombination joined TRBV5-1 with TRBJ1-2; the best D guess is TRBD1, with 5 bases matching. The bases read TGCGCCAGCAGCTACCCGGGACGGGATGGCTACACCTTC. Its product reads: CASSYPGRDGYTF.